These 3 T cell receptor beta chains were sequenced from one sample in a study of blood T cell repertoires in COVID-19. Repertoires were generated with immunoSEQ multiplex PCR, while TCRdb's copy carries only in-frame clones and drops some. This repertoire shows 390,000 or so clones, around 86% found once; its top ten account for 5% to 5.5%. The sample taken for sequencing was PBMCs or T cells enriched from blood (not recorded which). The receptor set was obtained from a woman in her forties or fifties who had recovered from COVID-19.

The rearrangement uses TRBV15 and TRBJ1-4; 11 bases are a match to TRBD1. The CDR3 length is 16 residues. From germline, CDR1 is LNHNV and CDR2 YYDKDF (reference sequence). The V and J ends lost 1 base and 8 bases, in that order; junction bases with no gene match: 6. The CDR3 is CATSRGGTGGAEKLFF. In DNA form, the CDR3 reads TGTGCCACCAGCAGAGGCGGGACAGGGGGGGCCGAAAAACTGTTTTTT.

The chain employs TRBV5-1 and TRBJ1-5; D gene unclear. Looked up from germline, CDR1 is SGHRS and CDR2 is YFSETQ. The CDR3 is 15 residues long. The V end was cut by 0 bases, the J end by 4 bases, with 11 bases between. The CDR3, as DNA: TGCGCCAGCAGCTTGGGGTCTCAGGCTAATCAGCCCCAGCATTTT. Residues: CASSLGSQANQPQHF.

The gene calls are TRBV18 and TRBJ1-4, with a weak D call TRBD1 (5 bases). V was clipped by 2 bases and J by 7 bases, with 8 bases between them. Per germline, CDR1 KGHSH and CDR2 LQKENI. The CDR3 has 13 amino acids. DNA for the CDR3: TGTGCCAGCTCACCAGCCGGGGGTGAAAAACTGTTTTTT. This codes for CASSPAGGEKLFF.